This note documents a single T cell receptor beta chain sequence. The repertoire was sequenced with immunoSEQ multiplex PCR; TCRdb's copy has only in-frame clones and lacks some. The table lists 20,000 or so clones, 85% of them singletons, with just over 0.8% in the top ten. This sample stems from a study of untreated major depressive disorder. This CDR3 region has 15 residues. Germline V gene sequence: CDR1 LGHNA, CDR2 YSLEER. Trimming cost V 4 bases and J 9 bases; bases outside gene matches: 13. The TCR sequence derives from a woman in her thirties in good health. What was sequenced was CD4+ T cells from PBMCs. The chain uses TRBV4-3 and TRBJ2-7; TRBD1 aligns across 9 bases. Written as DNA, the CDR3 is TGCGCCAGCAGCCGCGAACCGGGACAGGGATCTGTGCAGTACTTC. The encoded protein is CASSREPGQGSVQYF.